The clone carrying this T cell receptor beta chain was found many times. Antigen specificity is unknown. The 5'RACE template-switching step produced TCR cDNA and added a universal primer site and UMIs. From the 5' RACE reads, TCRdb called clonotypes with MiXCR, one entry per CDR3 protein. The sample consists of about 580,000 distinct CDR3 sequences, roughly a sixth of them appearing once. The CDR3 sequence is 12 residues long. Trimming left V 3 bases short and J 2 bases short, with 5 bases between. The V gene's germline CDR1 is MNHEY and CDR2 SVGEGT. The data derive from a study of T cells after yellow fever vaccination. Study results and caveats: FACS-sorted repertoires might harbor abundant contaminating clonotypes from the bulk population. Boosting was followed by the reappearance of most primary-vaccination clones (under 97% CD4, about 90% CD8).

This specimen was PBMCs, taken roughly 5 days after the first yellow fever vaccination. The chain has TRBV6-2 or TRBV6-3 and TRBJ2-7; D call uncertain. This TCR came from a man between 18 and 29 years old who received the YFV17D yellow fever vaccine. The CDR3 nucleotides read TGTGCCAGCAGTTATCCGGCCTACGAGCAGTACTTC. This encodes CASSYPAYEQYF.